The rows below give T cell receptor beta chains drawn from one sample of a study of blood T cell repertoires in COVID-19. Measured with immunoSEQ multiplex PCR; TCRdb has only the in-frame clones, and not every one. Here the sample spans approximately 360,000 clones, roughly 90% being singletons. Sequenced: PBMCs or T cells enriched from blood (not recorded which). These TCRs come from a woman in her twenties or thirties with acute COVID-19. Each CDR3 is given with its conserved first and last residue. Each record gives: J gene, D gene, V gene, clone size, CDR3 protein, CDR3 DNA. D genes are given only for firm matches. Size is omitted from some rows. Given values are once, few, many or a class for expanded clones.

J: TRBJ2-7
D: NA
V: TRBV9
size: once
CDR3: CASSVVAGIPYEQYF
DNA: TGTGCCAGCAGCGTAGTGGCAGGGATCCCCTACGAGCAGTACTTC

J: TRBJ2-7
D: NA
V: TRBV5-1
size: NA
CDR3: CASKRADSYEQYF
DNA: TGCGCCAGCAAGAGGGCGGATAGCTACGAGCAGTACTTC

J: TRBJ2-1
D: TRBD1
V: TRBV7-2
size: once
CDR3: CASRQATGFHEQFF
DNA: TGTGCCAGCAGGCAAGCGACAGGGTTCCATGAGCAGTTCTTC

J: TRBJ1-2
D: NA
V: TRBV13
size: NA
CDR3: CASSYSRVGYTF
DNA: TGTGCCAGCAGCTACTCCAGGGTCGGCTACACCTTC

J: TRBJ2-7
D: NA
V: TRBV11-2
size: NA
CDR3: CASSPKDSEDSYEQYF
DNA: TGTGCCAGCAGCCCCAAAGACAGTGAGGATAGCTACGAGCAGTACTTC

J: TRBJ2-7
D: TRBD1
V: TRBV4-1
size: few
CDR3: CASSQEQGAGYEQYF
DNA: TGCGCCAGCAGCCAAGAACAGGGGGCGGGTTACGAGCAGTACTTC

J: TRBJ1-2
D: NA
V: TRBV2
size: NA
CDR3: CASRGTPYGYTF
DNA: TGTGCCAGCAGGGGGACACCCTATGGCTACACCTTC

J: TRBJ1-3
D: NA
V: TRBV14
size: NA
CDR3: CASSQEVGAPGNTIYF
DNA: TGTGCCAGCAGCCAAGAAGTAGGGGCGCCTGGAAACACCATATATTTT

J: TRBJ2-7
D: NA
V: TRBV5-1
size: NA
CDR3: CASSLVADYSSYEQYF
DNA: TGCGCCAGCAGCTTGGTTGCGGACTATTCCTCCTACGAGCAGTACTTC

J: TRBJ2-1
D: NA
V: TRBV5-1
size: NA
CDR3: CASSFAVESYNEQFF
DNA: TGCGCCAGCAGCTTCGCAGTGGAGTCCTACAATGAGCAGTTCTTC

J: TRBJ2-7
D: NA
V: TRBV24-1
size: NA
CDR3: CATSETGRYEQYF
DNA: TGTGCCACCAGTGAAACAGGACGCTACGAGCAGTACTTC

J: TRBJ2-7
D: NA
V: TRBV3-1/TRBV3-2
size: NA
CDR3: CASSQDQGSSYEQYF
DNA: TGTGCCAGCAGCCAAGATCAGGGGAGCTCCTACGAGCAGTACTTC

J: TRBJ2-2
D: TRBD1
V: TRBV7-3
size: NA
CDR3: CASSRDRGIAGELFF
DNA: TGTGCCAGCAGCCGGGACAGGGGCATCGCCGGGGAGCTGTTTTTT

J: TRBJ2-3
D: NA
V: TRBV5-1
size: once
CDR3: CASRLALDTQYF
DNA: TGCGCCAGCAGATTAGCCCTAGATACGCAGTATTTT

J: TRBJ1-1
D: NA
V: TRBV18
size: NA
CDR3: CASSPSLSEGAFF
DNA: TGTGCCAGCTCACCATCCCTGTCGGAGGGAGCTTTCTTT

J: TRBJ2-7
D: TRBD1
V: TRBV27
size: NA
CDR3: CASSRQGFVGVLDEQYF
DNA: TGTGCCAGCAGTAGACAGGGGTTTGTAGGGGTCCTTGACGAGCAGTACTTC

J: TRBJ1-4
D: TRBD1
V: TRBV5-8
size: once
CDR3: CASSIGQGKANEKLFF
DNA: TGTGCCAGCAGCATAGGACAGGGGAAAGCTAATGAAAAACTGTTTTTT

J: TRBJ1-3
D: TRBD1
V: TRBV5-5
size: once
CDR3: CASRLTGDPGNTIYF
DNA: TGTGCCAGCAGGCTAACAGGGGATCCTGGAAACACCATATATTTT

J: TRBJ2-1
D: TRBD1
V: TRBV29-1
size: NA
CDR3: CSADREGAYNEQFF
DNA: TGCAGCGCGGACAGGGAAGGGGCCTACAATGAGCAGTTCTTC

J: TRBJ2-4
D: NA
V: TRBV7-9
size: NA
CDR3: CASSRTVAKNIQYF
DNA: TGTGCCAGCAGCCGGACAGTAGCCAAAAACATTCAGTACTTC

J: TRBJ2-7
D: NA
V: TRBV7-9
size: NA
CDR3: CASTQIGGAYEQYF
DNA: TGTGCCAGCACCCAAATAGGGGGGGCCTACGAGCAGTACTTC

J: TRBJ2-1
D: NA
V: TRBV7-6
size: NA
CDR3: CASSLLLGALTYNEQFF
DNA: TGTGCCAGCAGCTTACTATTGGGGGCCTTAACCTACAATGAGCAGTTCTTC

J: TRBJ2-5
D: NA
V: TRBV5-1
size: NA
CDR3: CASSRDGGSQETQYF
DNA: TGCGCCAGCAGCCGAGACGGCGGGTCCCAAGAGACCCAGTACTTC

J: TRBJ1-5
D: NA
V: TRBV10-3
size: few
CDR3: CATKHSQADNQPQHF
DNA: TGTGCCACAAAACATTCTCAGGCCGACAATCAGCCCCAGCATTTT

J: TRBJ2-5
D: TRBD1
V: TRBV3-1/TRBV3-2
size: NA
CDR3: CASSQPGTGGETQYF
DNA: TGTGCCAGCAGCCAGCCCGGGACAGGGGGAGAGACCCAGTACTTC

J: TRBJ2-3
D: NA
V: TRBV2
size: NA
CDR3: CASRETASGTDTQYF
DNA: TGTGCCAGCAGGGAAACAGCTTCGGGCACAGATACGCAGTATTTT

J: TRBJ1-4
D: TRBD1
V: TRBV9
size: NA
CDR3: CASSVTGARTEKLFF
DNA: TGTGCCAGCAGCGTTACAGGGGCCCGTACAGAAAAACTGTTTTTT

J: TRBJ2-3
D: TRBD2
V: TRBV7-2
size: NA
CDR3: CASSPRRTSVSADTQYF
DNA: TGTGCCAGCAGCCCTCGGAGGACTAGTGTATCAGCAGATACGCAGTATTTT

J: TRBJ2-4
D: NA
V: TRBV27
size: NA
CDR3: CARINRGPGDIQYF
DNA: TGTGCCAGGATTAACCGAGGTCCAGGGGACATTCAGTACTTC

J: TRBJ1-5
D: NA
V: TRBV19
size: once
CDR3: CASSNRSGPQHF
DNA: TGTGCCAGTAGTAACAGGTCGGGGCCCCAGCATTTT

J: TRBJ2-7
D: TRBD2
V: TRBV5-1
size: NA
CDR3: CASSSLAGDEQYF
DNA: TGCGCCAGCAGTTCCCTAGCGGGGGACGAGCAGTACTTC

J: TRBJ1-6
D: NA
V: TRBV4-3
size: NA
CDR3: CASSQADQGNSPLHF
DNA: TGCGCCAGCAGCCAAGCGGACCAGGGTAATTCACCCCTCCACTTT

J: TRBJ1-2
D: NA
V: TRBV6-2/TRBV6-3
size: NA
CDR3: CASSYRGGGYGYTF
DNA: TGTGCCAGCAGTTACAGAGGCGGGGGCTATGGCTACACCTTC

J: TRBJ2-5
D: TRBD1
V: TRBV5-1
size: NA
CDR3: CASSSGIGQGKQETQYF
DNA: TGCGCCAGCAGCTCCGGGATCGGACAGGGCAAACAAGAGACCCAGTACTTC

J: TRBJ1-1
D: NA
V: TRBV18
size: once
CDR3: CASSPSGEGGTEAFF
DNA: TGTGCCAGCTCACCTTCGGGGGAAGGTGGCACTGAAGCTTTCTTT

J: TRBJ2-1
D: TRBD2
V: TRBV7-3
size: NA
CDR3: CASSASGGGYNEQFF
DNA: TGTGCCAGCAGCGCAAGCGGGGGGGGATACAATGAGCAGTTCTTC